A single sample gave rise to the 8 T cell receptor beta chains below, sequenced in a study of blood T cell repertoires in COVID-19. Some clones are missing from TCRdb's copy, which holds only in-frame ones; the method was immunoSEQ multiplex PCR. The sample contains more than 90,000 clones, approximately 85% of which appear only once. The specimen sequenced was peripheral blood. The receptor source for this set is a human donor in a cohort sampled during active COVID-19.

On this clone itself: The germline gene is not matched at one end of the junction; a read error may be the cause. CDR3 residues: CASSSSVRLASQGTQYF. The CDR3, as DNA: TGTGCCAGCAGTTCATCGGTTCGTCTAGCGAGTCAAGGGACCCAGTACTTC. The chain uses TRBV25-1 and TRBJ2-5; TRBD2 might be the D (6 bases). Germline CDR1 MGHDK, CDR2 SYGVNS. The CDR3 runs 17 residues.

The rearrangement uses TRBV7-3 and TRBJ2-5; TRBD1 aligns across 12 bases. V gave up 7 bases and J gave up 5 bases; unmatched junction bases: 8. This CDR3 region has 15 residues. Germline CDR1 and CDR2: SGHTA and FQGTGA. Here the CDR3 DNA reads TGTGCCAGCAACGGGGGACAGGGGGCCGGGGAGACCCAGTACTTC. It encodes CASNGGQGAGETQYF.

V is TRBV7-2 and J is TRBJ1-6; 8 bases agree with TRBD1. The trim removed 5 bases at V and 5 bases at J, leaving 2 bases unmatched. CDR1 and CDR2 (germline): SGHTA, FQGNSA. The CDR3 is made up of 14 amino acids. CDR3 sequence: CASSGTGNNSPLHF. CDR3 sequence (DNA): TGTGCCAGCAGCGGGACAGGCAATAATTCACCCCTCCACTTT.

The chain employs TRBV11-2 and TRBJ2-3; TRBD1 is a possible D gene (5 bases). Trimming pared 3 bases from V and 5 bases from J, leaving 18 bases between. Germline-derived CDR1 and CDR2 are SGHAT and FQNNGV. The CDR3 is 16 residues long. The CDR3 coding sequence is TGTGCCAGCAGCTTCTCAGGGCGCACGAACCTAGATACGCAGTATTTT. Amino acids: CASSFSGRTNLDTQYF. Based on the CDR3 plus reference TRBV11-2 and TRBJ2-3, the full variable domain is EAGVAQSPRYKIIEKRQSVAFWCNPISGHATLYWYQQILGQGPKLLIQFQNNGVVDDSQLPKDRFSAERLKGVDSTLKIQPAKLEDSAVYLCASSFSGRTNLDTQYFGPGTRLTVL.

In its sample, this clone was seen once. The CDR3 is CASSMRRGRDEQYF. CDR3 nucleotides: TGTGCCAGTAGTATGAGAAGGGGCAGGGACGAGCAGTACTTC. This chain joins TRBV19 and TRBJ2-7, with TRBD1 as a possible D gene (5 bases). Germline loops: CDR1 LNHDA, CDR2 SQIVND (reference sequence). Trimming cost V 3 bases and J 5 bases, with 14 bases left between them. The CDR3 is 14 residues long.

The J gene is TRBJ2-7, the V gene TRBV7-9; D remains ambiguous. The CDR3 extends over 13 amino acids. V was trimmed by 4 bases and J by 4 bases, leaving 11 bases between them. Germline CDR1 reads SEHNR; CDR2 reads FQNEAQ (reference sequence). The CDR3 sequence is CASSSYTRYEQYF. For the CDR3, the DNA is TGTGCCAGCAGCTCCTATACCAGGTACGAGCAGTACTTC. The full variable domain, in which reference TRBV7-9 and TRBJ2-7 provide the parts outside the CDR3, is DTGVSQNPRHKITKRGQNVTFRCDPISEHNRLYWYRQTLGQGPEFLTYFQNEAQLEKSRLLSDRFSAERPKGSFSTLEIQRTEQGDSAMYLCASSSYTRYEQYFGPGTRLTVT.

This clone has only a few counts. This CDR3 is CASSLGTGHYEQYF. In nucleotides, the CDR3 is TGTGCCAGCAGCTTAGGAACAGGGCACTACGAGCAGTACTTC. The chain links TRBV11-2 to TRBJ2-7; possible D gene TRBD1, 6 bases. The V end was cut by 1 base, the J end by 3 bases, with 10 bases between. Per germline, CDR1 SGHAT and CDR2 FQNNGV. This CDR3 has 14 amino acids.

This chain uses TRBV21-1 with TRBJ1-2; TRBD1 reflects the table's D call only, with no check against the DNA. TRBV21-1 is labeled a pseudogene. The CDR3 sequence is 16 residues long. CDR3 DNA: TGTGCCAGCAGCAAACCCCATTTAACAGGAAACTATGGCTACACCTTC. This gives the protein CASSKPHLTGNYGYTF.